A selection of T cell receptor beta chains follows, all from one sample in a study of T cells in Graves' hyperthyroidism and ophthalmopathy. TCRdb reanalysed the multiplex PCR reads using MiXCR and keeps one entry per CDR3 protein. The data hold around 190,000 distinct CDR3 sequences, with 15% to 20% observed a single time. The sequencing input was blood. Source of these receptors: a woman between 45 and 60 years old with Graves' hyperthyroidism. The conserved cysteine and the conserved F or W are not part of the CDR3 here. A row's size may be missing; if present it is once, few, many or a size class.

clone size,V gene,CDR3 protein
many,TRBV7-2,ASSLAGGVGYNEQF
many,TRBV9,ASSVGGGLAGGQETQY
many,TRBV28,ASSSLTGEYEQY
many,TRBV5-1,ASSLVGGAGYT
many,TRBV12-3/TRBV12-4,ASSLGHYNQPQH
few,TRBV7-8,VSSLGRPWDTIY
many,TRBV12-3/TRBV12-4,ASTLRGTYGYT
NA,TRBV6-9,ASSYSPDYEQY
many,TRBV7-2,ASSLAGRSSYEQY
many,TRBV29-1,SAGHDYEQY
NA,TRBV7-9,AWGPEAF
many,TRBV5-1,ASKGASGQTSTDTQY
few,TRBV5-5,ASIKDRIYGYT
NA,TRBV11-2,ASSFFPGQADNEQF
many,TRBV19,ASSIQAGWVETQY
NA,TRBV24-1,ATAANRGSTDTQY
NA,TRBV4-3,ASSLKEGPPGETQY
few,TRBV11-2,ASSLDLSSPLH
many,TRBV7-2,ASSSQGAGANVLT
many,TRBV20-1,SARDGGQPQH
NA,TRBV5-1,ASSLTGDPYNSPLH
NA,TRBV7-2,ASSLAFVAVYEQY
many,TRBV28,ASDQPGSYGYT
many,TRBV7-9,ASSFPDSYGYT
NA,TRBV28,ATKTANYGYT